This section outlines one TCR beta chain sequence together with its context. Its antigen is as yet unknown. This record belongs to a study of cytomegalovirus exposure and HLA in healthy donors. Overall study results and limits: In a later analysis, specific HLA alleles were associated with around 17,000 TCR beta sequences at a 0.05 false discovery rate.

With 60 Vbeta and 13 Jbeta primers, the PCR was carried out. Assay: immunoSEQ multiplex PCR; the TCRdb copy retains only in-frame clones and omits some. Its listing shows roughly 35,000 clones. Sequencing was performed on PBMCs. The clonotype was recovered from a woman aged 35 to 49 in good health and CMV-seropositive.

In DNA, the CDR3 is TGTGCCAGTAGTTACCCCAGTGGGCAGGGGGACACTGAAGCTTTCTTT. Amino acids: CASSYPSGQGDTEAFF. The chain carries TRBV19 and TRBJ1-1; 7 nucleotides align to TRBD1. V shed 5 bases, J shed 3 bases, and the junction held 12 bases outside the gene matches. The CDR3 covers 16 residues. The V gene's germline CDR1 is LNHDA and CDR2 SQIVND (reference sequence).